The 8 T cell receptor beta chains presented below share a single source sample, sequenced in a study of cytomegalovirus exposure and HLA in healthy donors. Amplification used 60 Vbeta primers and 13 Jbeta primers. The data were produced by immunoSEQ multiplex PCR, yet TCRdb's version contains in-frame clones alone and is incomplete. The sample shows about 200,000 clones, and 0.95% to 1.3% sits with its ten largest clones. Material for sequencing was PBMCs. Receptors originate from a girl aged 2-10 years in good health and CMV-seropositive.

The rearrangement joins TRBV11-2 to TRBJ2-3; D uncertain. V lost 4 bases, J lost 1 base, and 9 bases lay in between. The CDR3 consists of 14 residues. CDR1 and CDR2 (germline): SGHAT, FQNNGV. CDR3 region: CASSSLAGTDTQYF. The CDR3 DNA follows: TGTGCCAGCAGCTCCCTTGCGGGCACAGATACGCAGTATTTT.

The genes are TRBV30 and TRBJ2-7, with 10 bases lining up with TRBD1. The CDR3 has 14 amino acids. The germline CDR1 and CDR2 sequences are GTSNPN and SVGIG (reference sequence). Losses at the gene ends were 0 bases for V and 7 bases for J; bases not matched to a gene: 6. The CDR3 sequence is CAWSVLTGGGEQYF. The CDR3 DNA reads TGTGCCTGGAGTGTCCTGACAGGGGGCGGGGAGCAGTACTTC.

The chain employs TRBV2 and TRBJ2-7; 7 bases line up with TRBD1. V lost 7 bases and J lost 10; bases outside the gene matches: 10. This CDR3 has 12 residues. Germline values: CDR1 SNHLY, CDR2 FYNNEI. CDR3 sequence (DNA): TGTGCCAGCATGGGGGACAGCCCCGTACAGTACTTC. Translated, it gives CASMGDSPVQYF.

This chain uses TRBV11-2 with TRBJ2-1, with D possibly TRBD2 on 5 matching bases. Germline CDR1 SGHAT, CDR2 FQNNGV. The CDR3 is 13 amino acids. V lost 8 bases to trimming and J lost 2 bases, with 10 bases between them. The DNA of the CDR3 is TGTGCCAGCCAAGCGGAGACCTACAATGAGCAGTTCTTC. Its protein product is CASQAETYNEQFF.

The chain uses TRBV5-1 and TRBJ1-1, with a possible D match to TRBD1 (6 bases). Germline V gene lookup returns CDR1 SGHRS and CDR2 YFSETQ. This CDR3 is built from 14 residues. The V end lost 2 bases, the J end lost 3 bases, and 11 bases lay between the germline ends. The CDR3 DNA is TGCGCCAGCAGCTTAGCATGGGGGCACACTGAAGCTTTCTTT. Protein product: CASSLAWGHTEAFF.

This rearrangement joins TRBV27 to TRBJ1-5, with 7 bases matching TRBD1. V lost 2 bases and J lost 4; bases outside the gene matches: 8. Germline V CDR1 and CDR2: MNHEY, SMNVEV (reference sequence). The CDR3 is made up of 16 amino acids. The CDR3 DNA is TGTGCCAGCAGTTTAGCAGGGGGGACGGGGAATCAGCCCCAGCATTTT. Protein: CASSLAGGTGNQPQHF.

The chain has TRBV28 and TRBJ1-5; TRBD1 is a possible D gene (6 bases). The CDR3 extends over 16 amino acids. Germline-derived CDR1 and CDR2 are MDHEN and SYDVKM. Trimming pared 6 bases from V and 0 bases from J, leaving 15 bases between. This chain's CDR3 is CASSPHSGASNQPQHF. CDR3 in DNA: TGTGCCAGCAGCCCTCACTCAGGGGCTAGCAATCAGCCCCAGCATTTT.

CDR3 in amino acids: CASSPAPSGLQPQHF. CDR3 sequence (DNA): TGCGCCAGCAGCCCCGCTCCCTCAGGTCTGCAGCCCCAGCATTTT. J is TRBJ1-5 and V is TRBV5-1, with D uncertain. Trimming left V 4 bases short and J 7 bases short, with 18 bases between. Germline CDR1 and CDR2: SGHRS and YFSETQ. The CDR3 totals 15 residues.